The 31 T cell receptor beta chains below come from one sample, sequenced in a study of blood T cell repertoires in COVID-19. Assay: immunoSEQ multiplex PCR; the TCRdb copy retains only in-frame clones and omits some. The data show about 140,000 clones, approximately 86% seen once. Sequenced sample: peripheral blood. These receptors came from a woman aged 55-75 years with acute or convalescent COVID-19.

The CDR3 sequence is CASSYSRESTEAFF. The CDR3 bases are TGTGCCAGCAGTTACTCCAGGGAATCCACTGAAGCTTTCTTT. The chain is built from TRBV6-2 or TRBV6-3 and TRBJ1-1; D is possibly TRBD1 (5 bases). CDR1 is MNHEY and CDR2 is SVGEGT in the germline V gene. Trimming removed 0 bases at V and 4 bases at J, with 9 bases between. The CDR3 sequence is 14 residues long.

The rearrangement joins TRBV12-3 or TRBV12-4 to TRBJ2-3, with D unclear. CDR3 length equals 12 residues. Trimming pared 8 bases from V and 2 bases from J, leaving 8 bases between. The CDR3 DNA follows: TGTGCCAGCCGGTTCAACACAGATACGCAGTATTTT. Amino acids: CASRFNTDTQYF.

The chain couples TRBV5-5 to TRBJ1-2, with 7 positions matching TRBD1. V was pared by 2 bases and J by 2 bases, with 6 bases of the junction left unmatched. CDR1 is SGHKS, CDR2 YYEKEE, per germline (reference sequence). CDR3 length equals 15 residues. CDR3 sequence: CASSFSSTGNYGYTF. The CDR3 bases are TGTGCCAGCAGCTTTTCATCGACAGGGAACTATGGCTACACCTTC.

This chain connects TRBV6-6 to TRBJ1-5; TRBD1 agrees at 9 bases. Germline V gives CDR1 MNHNY, CDR2 SVGAGI (reference sequence). V was clipped by 6 bases and J by 11 bases; unmatched bases: 2. CDR3 length: 11 amino acids. The CDR3 nucleotides are TGTGCCAGCAGGGGACAGGGTTCCCAGCATTTT. As protein: CASRGQGSQHF.

The gene calls are TRBV15 and TRBJ2-3, with 8 bases lining up with TRBD2. CDR3 length: 15 residues. Germline CDR1 is LNHNV and CDR2 is YYDKDF (reference sequence). V lost 1 base and J lost 2; bases outside the gene matches: 2. The CDR3: CATSRGAGDTDTQYF. The CDR3 DNA reads as TGTGCCACCAGCAGAGGAGCGGGGGACACAGATACGCAGTATTTT.

The V and J genes are TRBV29-1 and TRBJ1-1, with D perhaps matching TRBD1 (5 bases). Per the germline V gene, CDR1 is SQVTM and CDR2 is ANQGSEA. This CDR3 spans 13 amino acids. Trimming removed 4 bases from V and 1 base from J, with 10 bases in between. The CDR3 bases are TGCAGCGTTGTTCTTGGACAGAACACTGAAGCTTTCTTT. This translates into CSVVLGQNTEAFF. The full variable domain, with the rest looked up from reference TRBV29-1 and TRBJ1-1, is SAVISQKPSRDICQRGTSLTIQCQVDSQVTMMFWYRQQPGQSLTLIATANQGSEATYESGFVIDKFPISRPNLTFSTLTVSNMSPEDSSIYLCSVVLGQNTEAFFGQGTRLTVV.

This rearrangement joins TRBV2 to TRBJ1-5; a possible D gene is TRBD1 (6 bases). The CDR3 is 17 residues long. Germline CDR1 SNHLY, CDR2 FYNNEI. V lost 3 bases and J lost 1, with 16 bases in between. The CDR3 nucleotides read TGTGCCAGCAGTGAGCTAGGGACACAGAGAAGCAATCAGCCCCAGCATTTT. Protein product: CASSELGTQRSNQPQHF.

This clone has only one observation. The V gene is TRBV7-9, the J gene TRBJ2-1; D not certain. The CDR3 covers 12 residues. With 1 base removed from V and 9 bases from J, the gap between germline ends came to 7 bases. The V gene's germline CDR1 is SEHNR and CDR2 FQNEAQ (reference sequence). The chain's CDR3 is CASSLDVFEQFF. The CDR3 region has the DNA TGTGCCAGCAGCTTAGATGTATTTGAGCAGTTCTTC. The variable domain in full, with the rest retrieved from reference TRBV7-9 and TRBJ2-1, is DTGVSQNPRHKITKRGQNVTFRCDPISEHNRLYWYRQTLGQGPEFLTYFQNEAQLEKSRLLSDRFSAERPKGSFSTLEIQRTEQGDSAMYLCASSLDVFEQFFGPGTRLTVL.

This clone was seen just once. The genes are TRBV6-5 and TRBJ2-7, with 7 bases lining up with TRBD1. The CDR3 is made up of 14 amino acids. CDR1 is MNHEY and CDR2 is SVGAGI in the germline V gene. After removal of 6 bases from V and 2 bases from J, the junction contained 7 bases not matched to a gene. CDR3 sequence reads: CASRKTGFPYEQYF. CDR3 sequence (DNA): TGTGCCAGCAGGAAGACAGGGTTCCCCTACGAGCAGTACTTC.

The gene calls are TRBV6-6 and TRBJ1-1; D unclear. Germline V CDR1 and CDR2: MNHNY, SVGAGI (reference sequence). This CDR3 is built from 14 residues. The germline V and J ends were trimmed by 10 bases and 5 bases, with 20 bases remaining between them. The CDR3 loop reads CAISFQSGGTEAFF. CDR3 bases: TGTGCCATCTCTTTTCAGTCTGGAGGGACTGAAGCTTTCTTT.

The chain couples TRBV18 to TRBJ1-3; 8 bases fit TRBD1. This CDR3 is built from 15 residues. Germline V gene lookup returns CDR1 KGHSH and CDR2 LQKENI. After removal of 6 bases from V and 3 bases from J, the junction contained 7 bases not matched to a gene. Here the CDR3 DNA reads TGTGCCAGCTCTCCAGGACAGGGCGGTGGAAACACCATATATTTT. Translation: CASSPGQGGGNTIYF.

This clone was detected a few times. The chain is built from TRBV15 and TRBJ2-5; TRBD2 is a possible D gene (6 bases). The V gene's germline CDR1 is LNHNV and CDR2 YYDKDF (reference sequence). Trimming removed 2 bases at V and 5 bases at J, with 15 bases between. This CDR3 is 15 amino acids long. DNA for the CDR3: TGTGCCACCAGCAGATCTAGCGTAGAGGGGGAGACCCAGTACTTC. Its translation is CATSRSSVEGETQYF.

The rearrangement links TRBV5-1 to TRBJ1-5, with D uncertain. There are 13 residues in the CDR3. The V end lost 4 bases, the J end lost 6 bases, and 11 bases lay between the germline ends. Germline CDR1 and CDR2: SGHRS and YFSETQ. CDR3 nucleotides: TGCGCCAGCAGCATGGACGGGAGTCAGCCCCAGCATTTT. This sequence encodes CASSMDGSQPQHF.

The V and J genes are TRBV14 and TRBJ2-7; TRBD1 matches at 7 bases. Per germline, CDR1 SGHDN and CDR2 FVKESK. The J segment lost 2 bases and the V segment lost 6 bases, leaving 10 bases of the junction unmatched. This CDR3 contains 15 residues. This chain's CDR3 is CASSRRTGLPYEQYF. The CDR3 bases are TGTGCCAGCAGTCGTCGGACAGGCCTTCCCTACGAGCAGTACTTC.

Written as DNA, the CDR3 is TGTGCCAGTAGTGGGACTACCGGGGGGGGCACAGATACGCAGTATTTT. Residues: CASSGTTGGGTDTQYF. The J gene is TRBJ2-3, the V gene TRBV19, with TRBD2 matching 8 bases. Germline CDR1 reads LNHDA; CDR2 reads SQIVND (reference sequence). V lost 5 bases to trimming and J lost 1 base; unmatched junction nucleotides: 8. The CDR3 has 16 amino acids.

The chain uses TRBV29-1 and TRBJ1-1; TRBD1 matches at 10 bases. Germline lookup yields CDR1 SQVTM and CDR2 ANQGSEA. CDR3 length: 13 residues. J was trimmed by 1 base and V by 6 bases; bases with no gene match: 2. The CDR3 coding sequence is TGCAGCGTCCGGACAGGGGGGAACACTGAAGCTTTCTTT. Translating gives CSVRTGGNTEAFF.

The chain employs TRBV6-5 and TRBJ2-5; D ambiguous. CDR1 MNHEY and CDR2 SVGAGI come from the germline V gene. Trimming took 6 bases from V and 5 from J, leaving 10 bases between them. The CDR3 sequence is 12 residues long. CDR3 residues: CASRPDIETQYF. For the CDR3, the DNA is TGTGCCAGCAGGCCCGACATTGAGACCCAGTACTTC.

The chain is built from TRBV29-1 and TRBJ1-1, with D possibly being TRBD1 (6 bases). The CDR3 contains 13 residues. From germline, CDR1 is SQVTM and CDR2 ANQGSEA. Deletions cut 2 bases from V and 3 bases from J, with 10 bases between. The CDR3 bases are TGCAGCGTTGAATGGGGGCGGGACACTGAAGCTTTCTTT. Translation: CSVEWGRDTEAFF.

The V gene is TRBV19, the J gene TRBJ2-2; 14 bases agree with TRBD2. The V segment lost 1 base and the J segment 1 base; nucleotides outside the gene matches: 5. Germline V gene lookup returns CDR1 LNHDA and CDR2 SQIVND (reference sequence). The CDR3 spans 19 residues. The CDR3 DNA follows: TGTGCCAGTAGTATAGCAGGACTAGCGGGGGGTCAGAACACCGGGGAGCTGTTTTTT. As protein: CASSIAGLAGGQNTGELFF.

This chain connects TRBV27 to TRBJ1-1; D remains unclear. This CDR3 is 13 amino acids long. The germline gives CDR1 MNHEY, CDR2 SMNVEV (reference sequence). V was cut by 0 bases and J by 11 bases, with 13 bases left in between. CDR3 sequence reads: CASSLSVGSSAFF. The CDR3 nucleotides read TGTGCCAGCAGTTTATCGGTAGGGAGTAGCGCTTTCTTT.

The genes are TRBV6-5 and TRBJ1-4, with 9 bases matching TRBD1. The J segment lost 7 bases and the V segment lost 5 bases, leaving 8 bases of the junction unmatched. CDR1 and CDR2 from the germline V gene are MNHEY and SVGAGI. The CDR3 is made up of 15 amino acids. Here the CDR3 DNA reads TGTGCCAGCAGTCTAGGGGACAGGGATAGTGAAAAACTGTTTTTT. It specifies CASSLGDRDSEKLFF.

The gene calls are TRBV5-5 and TRBJ2-3; D is unresolved. V was cut by 0 bases and J by 0 bases, with 5 bases left in between. Germline values: CDR1 SGHKS, CDR2 YYEKEE (reference sequence). CDR3 size: 14 residues. The CDR3 is CASSLVLSTDTQYF. DNA for the CDR3: TGTGCCAGCAGCTTGGTCCTTAGCACAGATACGCAGTATTTT. Filled out from reference TRBV5-5 and TRBJ2-3, the complete variable domain reads DAGVTQSPTHLIKTRGQQVTLRCSPISGHKSVSWYQQVLGQGPQFIFQYYEKEERGRGNFPDRFSARQFPNYSSELNVNALLLGDSALYLCASSLVLSTDTQYFGPGTRLTVL.

V gene TRBV19 combines with J gene TRBJ1-1; TRBD1 is a possible D gene (6 bases). V was pared by 0 bases and J by 0 bases, with 20 bases between. Looked up from germline, CDR1 is LNHDA and CDR2 is SQIVND (reference sequence). The CDR3 totals 19 residues. This chain's CDR3 is CASSIDSRTGGGLNTEAFF. CDR3 nucleotides: TGTGCCAGTAGTATAGATTCCCGCACAGGCGGGGGCCTGAACACTGAAGCTTTCTTT.

The table lists this clone with a count of one. The chain recombines TRBV10-3 with TRBJ2-7, with 9 nucleotides matching TRBD1. The CDR3 runs 17 residues. V lost 0 bases, J lost 5 bases, and 11 bases stayed unmatched. Germline values: CDR1 ENHRY, CDR2 SYGVKD. CDR3 in DNA: TGTGCCATCAGTGAGTCCGGTTCCGGGACAGGGTCGAACGAGCAGTACTTC. Translation gives CAISESGSGTGSNEQYF.

The gene calls are TRBV5-8 and TRBJ2-5; 9 bases agree with TRBD1. This CDR3 region has 15 residues. CDR1 is SGHTS, CDR2 YDEGEE, per germline. The trim removed 4 bases at V and 2 bases at J, leaving 6 bases unmatched. CDR3 DNA: TGTGCCAGCAGCGCGGGACAGGGTACTCAAGAGACCCAGTACTTC. This sequence encodes CASSAGQGTQETQYF.

This chain joins TRBV19 and TRBJ1-1, with 11 bases fitting TRBD1. From germline, CDR1 is LNHDA and CDR2 SQIVND (reference sequence). Trimming removed 6 bases from V and 4 bases from J; junction bases left unmatched: 4. The CDR3 length is 14 residues. The CDR3 region has the DNA TGTGCCAGTAGACGGACAGGGGGCATCACTGAAGCTTTCTTT. Translated, it gives CASRRTGGITEAFF.

This clone was seen once. The chain recombines TRBV29-1 with TRBJ1-4; D is possibly TRBD1 (5 bases). The length of the CDR3 is 13 residues. Germline CDR1 reads SQVTM; CDR2 reads ANQGSEA. Trimming stripped 8 bases from V and 8 bases from J, with 18 bases between. In nucleotides, the CDR3 is TGCAGCATCGGGAGGGCATGGGGGGAAAAACTGTTTTTT. Protein: CSIGRAWGEKLFF.

This clone was counted a few times. The rearrangement joins TRBV29-1 to TRBJ2-7; no clear D gene. Deletions cut 2 bases from V and 5 bases from J, with 10 bases between. The CDR3 has 12 residues. Looked up from germline, CDR1 is SQVTM and CDR2 is ANQGSEA. In nucleotides, the CDR3 is TGCAGCGTTGAAAACCAGGTCGACGAGCAGTACTTC. It yields the protein CSVENQVDEQYF.

This rearrangement joins TRBV10-2 to TRBJ1-1; TRBD1 is a possible D gene (5 bases). The germline V gene encodes CDR1 WSHSY and CDR2 SAAADI. The CDR3 covers 16 residues. V lost 3 bases to trimming and J lost 0 bases, with 14 bases between them. The CDR3, as DNA: TGCGCCAGCAGTGATCCCCCCGGGGGGATGAACACTGAAGCTTTCTTT. It is translated as CASSDPPGGMNTEAFF.

This chain joins TRBV5-4 and TRBJ2-5; possibly TRBD2 for D (6 bases). The CDR3 sequence is 15 residues long. V lost 0 bases, J lost 5 bases, and 14 bases lay in between. The germline V gene encodes CDR1 SGHNT and CDR2 YYREEE (reference sequence). This chain's CDR3 is CASSLAPSAGETQYF. As DNA, the CDR3 is TGTGCCAGCAGCTTGGCCCCTAGCGCTGGTGAGACCCAGTACTTC.

CDR3: CASSSGGGWTEAFF. As DNA, the CDR3 is TGTGCCAGTAGCTCTGGAGGGGGCTGGACTGAAGCTTTCTTT. The V call is TRBV19, the J call TRBJ1-1; 7 positions agree with TRBD1. This CDR3 contains 14 residues. V lost 6 bases, J lost 5 bases, and 9 bases stayed unmatched. From germline, CDR1 is LNHDA and CDR2 SQIVND (reference sequence).